The next 5 T cell receptor beta chains were all read from a single sample in a study of PD-L1 blockade in urothelial cancer. This sample's time point: pretreatment peripheral blood. Clones were read by immunoSEQ multiplex PCR, and TCRdb kept only the in-frame ones, dropping some. The data hold approximately 51,000 clones, with around 84% observed a single time. The input for sequencing was PBMCs, taken around atezolizumab (anti-PD-L1) treatment. These receptors all come from a man in his fifties or sixties with urothelial cancer.

The rearrangement uses TRBV29-1 and TRBJ2-3; 8 bases line up with TRBD1. This CDR3 is built from 13 residues. V dropped 5 bases and J dropped 3; count of bases not matched to a gene: 4. Per the germline V gene, CDR1 is SQVTM and CDR2 is ANQGSEA. The CDR3 spells CSVFGQGTDTQYF. The CDR3 DNA reads as TGCAGCGTTTTTGGACAGGGAACAGATACGCAGTATTTT.

The chain employs TRBV18 and TRBJ1-1; tentative D call: TRBD1 (5 bases). The CDR3 totals 13 residues. The germline V gene encodes CDR1 KGHSH and CDR2 LQKENI. V was cut by 1 base and J by 4 bases, with 7 bases left in between. CDR3 protein: CASSPLQGTEAFF. CDR3 DNA sequence: TGTGCCAGCTCACCACTCCAGGGCACTGAAGCTTTCTTT.

The chain links TRBV19 to TRBJ2-7, with 10 nucleotides matching TRBD1. The length of the CDR3 is 13 residues. The V and J ends lost 10 bases and 4 bases, in that order; junction bases with no gene match: 7. Germline CDR1 is LNHDA and CDR2 is SQIVND (reference sequence). The CDR3, as DNA: TGTGCCACAACCGGGACAGGGGAATACGAGCAGTACTTC. It encodes CATTGTGEYEQYF.

The chain's CDR3 is CASSLSGVRETQYF. The CDR3 nucleotides read TGCGCCAGCAGCTTATCCGGGGTACGGGAGACCCAGTACTTC. This chain connects TRBV5-1 to TRBJ2-5; the D gene is possibly TRBD2 (5 bases). Germline V gene sequence: CDR1 SGHRS, CDR2 YFSETQ. This CDR3 region has 14 residues. V was pared by 2 bases and J by 5 bases, with 13 bases between.

The rearrangement links TRBV2 to TRBJ2-7; TRBD1 might be the D (7 bases). There are 13 residues in the CDR3. Trimming stripped 4 bases from V and 12 bases from J, with 19 bases between. CDR1 and CDR2 from the germline V gene are SNHLY and FYNNEI. In nucleotides, the CDR3 is TGTGCCAGCAGTGTGCGGGACAGTTCTCCCCTGTACTTC. Amino acid sequence: CASSVRDSSPLYF.